The following is a T cell receptor beta chain sequence with its context. Assay: immunoSEQ multiplex PCR; the TCRdb copy retains only in-frame clones and omits some. Of about 180,000 clones in the sample, 75% to 90% were seen once. Per germline, CDR1 LGHNA and CDR2 YSLEER. The CDR3 sequence is 16 residues long. V trimming: 2 bases; J trimming: 2 bases; junction bases outside the gene matches: 5. The data stem from a study of blood T cell repertoires in COVID-19. Study-wide background: From T cells, B-cell-depleted T cells, or PBMCs came the material, which was cDNA or gDNA.

The source is a woman aged 70-85 years with COVID-19, enrolled during active disease. Material: peripheral blood. This chain uses TRBV4-3 with TRBJ2-3; 9 bases align to TRBD2. For the CDR3, the DNA is TGCGCCAGCAGCCAACGGCCTAGCGGGGCCACAGATACGCAGTATTTT. Translated, it gives CASSQRPSGATDTQYF.